This T cell receptor (beta chain) was documented in a study of shared clonotypes between healthy human individuals (dated by TCRdb to 2019 to 2021). In terms of the full investigation: A couple of women and a few men aged 18 to 49 years were included in the cohort. Per donor, three plates each were used for CD4 naive and CD4 memory, two for CD8 naive, and one for CD8 memory. The study deeply sequenced blood TCR repertoires of about 5 healthy adults to estimate repertoire size and the extent of clonotype sharing between individuals. Libraries were prepared and TCR repertoires were sequenced by different laboratories using diverse techniques, in order to increase sequencing depth and limit assay-specific biases. Each donor's leukapheresis produced roughly between roughly 0.85 and 10 billion PBMCs.

For the CD8 naive samples, CD45RO-negative cells were positively selected for CCR7, yielding a CD45RA+CCR7+ population from which TemRA cells were excluded. Donors were healthy HIV-negative adults with no recently reported acute infections or vaccinations. Only Caucasian adults living in Nashville, Tennessee, USA were represented among the donors. Blood was collected by leukapheresis, and PBMCs were isolated by Ficoll-Histopaque density gradient centrifugation and then cryopreserved in liquid nitrogen vapor phase. Purity and quantity of every magnetically sorted T cell population were checked by analytical flow cytometry. From each sorted fraction, genomic DNA was isolated and quantified by UV absorbance on a Nanodrop 2000c. Paper-wide results and their limitations: Because the study included only a small number of donors, the genetic and exposure-history diversity represented was limited. Even with the large sequencing depth, rarefaction of the sorted-subset datasets indicated that sequencing was incomplete. Only blood was sampled, and tissue TCR repertoires likely differ from those in blood. Compared with non-shared clonotypes, the clonotypes found in all four sorted-subset donors had higher generation probabilities. Approximately 5% of naive CD4, approximately 3.7% of naive CD8, 2% to 2.5% of memory CD4, and approximately 0.39% of memory CD8 clonotypes were shared across several donors. Pairwise subsampling indicated that sequencing depth was expected to affect the degree of clonotype sharing among donors. Naive subsets generally had larger estimated clonotype richness than memory subsets did.

As regards this clone: Its specific antigen is unknown. Per-nucleotide qualities are absent, and no much larger clonotype sits a single base away.

Using the deep immunoSEQ assay, TCR CDR3 regions were amplified from genomic DNA by multiplex PCR. Genomic DNA extracted from each cell subset was distributed evenly over all wells of several immunoSEQ 96-well plates, and each plate served as one replicate. For sorted subsets, each replicate PCR was loaded with around 220 ng genomic DNA, equivalent to 30,000 to 35,000 T cell genomes. Purified libraries were measured with a Qubit 3.0 fluorometer, size-checked on a Bioanalyzer 2100, and measured again with the KAPA Library Quantification kit. Every immunoSEQ 96-well plate was sequenced on a separate single-read 150-cycle Illumina NextSeq 550 flow cell. The paper's processing steps were these. Because the immunoSEQ output included only junctional sequences and no quality scores, the filtering could not be the same as the filtering used for full-length reads. Sequences were annotated with PyIR, a Python wrapper for IgBLAST v1.9, and V/J genes and CDR3 were assigned using IMGT germline references. Reads with weak V/J assignments (E-value above 1e-6), missing CDR3, stop codons, out-of-frame junctions, or ambiguous translated residues were removed. A V3J clonotype was defined by an identical inferred V gene, J gene, and CDR3 amino acid sequence. Percentage overlap between repertoires was computed as shared unique clonotypes divided by the size of the smaller repertoire. RTK rarefaction, the Chao1 estimator, and Recon v2.1 estimates of unobserved clonotypes were used to assess repertoire richness. Generation probabilities were computed with OLGA for all TCRbeta clonotypes obtained by the gDNA method from several donors. Drawn from immuneACCESS, this table holds only the in-frame rearrangements with V and J called that TCRdb kept. Clones are partly lost; checked studies trace under half to an unresolved V gene and leave the rest unexplained. The V and J calls and clone size are taken from that table; D and trimming were inferred from the DNA. The sample includes approximately 2,000,000 clones, with just under 95% observed a single time. Of the sample, less than 2% is held by the ten largest clones.

CDR1 MNHEY and CDR2 SMNVEV are derived from the germline V gene (reference sequence). The CDR3 contains 15 residues, cysteine and phenylalanine counted. Of the read, only the CDR3 DNA is kept; its 45 bases are in frame from base 1. V is pared back by 7 bases and J by 9 bases, with 22 bases lying between the germline termini. Sample: naive CD8+ T cells from PBMCs. The cell subset or site label for this specimen denotes: CD45RA+CCR7+. The sequence is built from TRBV27 and TRBJ2-1; the D segment could be TRBD2, given 6 matching bases. This clonotype originated in a man younger than 35 in good health. Some clones in this sample may be carry-over from other donors' samples. At the DNA level, the sequence is TGTGCCAGCAACCCGGGGGTAGCGCCATCGCCTGAGCAGTTCTTC. The encoded protein is CASNPGVAPSPEQFF.